The present entry profiles one T cell receptor (beta chain) with its context. The CDR3 runs to 17 residues. The germline gives CDR1 GTSNPN, CDR2 SVGIG (reference sequence). Trimming left V 1 base short and J 6 bases short, with 22 bases between. The data originate from a study of blood T cell repertoires in COVID-19. Whole-study context: Acute-phase and convalescent COVID-19 samples originated in the United States, Italy and Spain. The cDNA or gDNA used as material had been derived from T cells, B-cell-depleted T cells, or PBMCs.

Methods used by the authors: By means of reference gene primer amplification, nucleated cell counts were estimated. This table comes from immunoSEQ multiplex PCR, and its TCRdb copy is limited to in-frame clones, with some not included. That table supplies the V and J calls and clone size; D and trimming were determined from the DNA. This table holds roughly 140,000 clones, approximately 80% found once. This TCR came from a human donor in a cohort sampled during active COVID-19. Sequenced input: peripheral blood. V and J are TRBV30 and TRBJ1-5, with D uncertain. The CDR3 region has the DNA TGTGCCTGGAGTGAAAGGCGACCGACTAAGCAAGGTCAGCCCCAGCATTTT. This sequence encodes CAWSERRPTKQGQPQHF.